This entry lists 2 T cell receptor beta chains sequenced from one sample in a study of response to subunit inactivated influenza vaccine. TCRdb passed the RT-PCR reads through MiXCR, listing each CDR3 protein once. Of over 800,000 distinct CDR3 sequences in the sample, about 20% were seen once. Source: PBMCs from blood, taken about 5 days after vaccination. The receptors were sampled from a man over 45 who received an inactivated influenza vaccine.

This clonotype was seen a handful of times. This chain joins TRBV29-1 and TRBJ2-2; TRBD2 matches 13 bases. The CDR3 sequence is 17 residues long. Germline V gene data show CDR1 as SQVTM and CDR2 as ANQGSEA. V dropped 5 bases and J dropped 3; count of bases not matched to a gene: 9. CDR3 sequence (DNA): TGCAGCGTTAATACCGGGACTAGCGGGACGTACACCGGGGAGCTGTTTTTT. Translated: CSVNTGTSGTYTGELFF.

This clonotype was seen many times. This chain uses TRBV7-2 with TRBJ1-1; D is perhaps TRBD1 (6 bases). This CDR3 contains 15 residues. The V and J ends lost 2 bases and 4 bases respectively, with 14 bases between them. Germline V gene sequence: CDR1 SGHTA, CDR2 FQGNSA. As DNA, the CDR3 is TGTGCCAGCAGCTTAATCATGGGGGCAGGCACTGAAGCTTTCTTT. Its translation: CASSLIMGAGTEAFF.